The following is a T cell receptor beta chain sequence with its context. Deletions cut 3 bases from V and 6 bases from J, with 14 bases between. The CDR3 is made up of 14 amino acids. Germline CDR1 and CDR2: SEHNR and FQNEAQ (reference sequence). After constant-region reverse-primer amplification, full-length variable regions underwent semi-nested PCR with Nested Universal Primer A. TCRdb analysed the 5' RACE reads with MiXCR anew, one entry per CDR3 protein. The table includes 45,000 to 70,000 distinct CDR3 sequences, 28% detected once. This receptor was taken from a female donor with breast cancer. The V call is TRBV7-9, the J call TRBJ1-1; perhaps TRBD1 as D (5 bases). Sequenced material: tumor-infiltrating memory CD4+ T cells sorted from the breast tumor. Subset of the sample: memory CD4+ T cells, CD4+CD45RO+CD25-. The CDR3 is CASSLGTVRPEAFF. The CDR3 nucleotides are TGTGCCAGCAGCTTGGGGACGGTCAGGCCTGAAGCTTTCTTT.